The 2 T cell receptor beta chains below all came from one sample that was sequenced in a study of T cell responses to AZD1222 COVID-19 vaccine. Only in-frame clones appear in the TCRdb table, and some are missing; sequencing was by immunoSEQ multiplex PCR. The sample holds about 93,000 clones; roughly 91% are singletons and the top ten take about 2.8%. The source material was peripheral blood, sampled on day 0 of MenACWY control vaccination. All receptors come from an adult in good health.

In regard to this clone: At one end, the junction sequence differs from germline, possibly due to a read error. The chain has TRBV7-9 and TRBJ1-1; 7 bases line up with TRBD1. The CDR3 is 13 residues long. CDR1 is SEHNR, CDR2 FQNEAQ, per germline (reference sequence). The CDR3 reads CASRPGQNSEAFF. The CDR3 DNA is TGTGCCAGCAGACCGGGACAGAACTCTGAAGCTTTCTTT.

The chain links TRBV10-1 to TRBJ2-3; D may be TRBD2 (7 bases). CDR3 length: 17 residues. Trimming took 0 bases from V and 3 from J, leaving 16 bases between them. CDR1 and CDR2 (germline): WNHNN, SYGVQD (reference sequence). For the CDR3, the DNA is TGCGCCAGCAGTGAGTCGACATCGGGGGGCTTGACAGATACGCAGTATTTT. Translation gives CASSESTSGGLTDTQYF.